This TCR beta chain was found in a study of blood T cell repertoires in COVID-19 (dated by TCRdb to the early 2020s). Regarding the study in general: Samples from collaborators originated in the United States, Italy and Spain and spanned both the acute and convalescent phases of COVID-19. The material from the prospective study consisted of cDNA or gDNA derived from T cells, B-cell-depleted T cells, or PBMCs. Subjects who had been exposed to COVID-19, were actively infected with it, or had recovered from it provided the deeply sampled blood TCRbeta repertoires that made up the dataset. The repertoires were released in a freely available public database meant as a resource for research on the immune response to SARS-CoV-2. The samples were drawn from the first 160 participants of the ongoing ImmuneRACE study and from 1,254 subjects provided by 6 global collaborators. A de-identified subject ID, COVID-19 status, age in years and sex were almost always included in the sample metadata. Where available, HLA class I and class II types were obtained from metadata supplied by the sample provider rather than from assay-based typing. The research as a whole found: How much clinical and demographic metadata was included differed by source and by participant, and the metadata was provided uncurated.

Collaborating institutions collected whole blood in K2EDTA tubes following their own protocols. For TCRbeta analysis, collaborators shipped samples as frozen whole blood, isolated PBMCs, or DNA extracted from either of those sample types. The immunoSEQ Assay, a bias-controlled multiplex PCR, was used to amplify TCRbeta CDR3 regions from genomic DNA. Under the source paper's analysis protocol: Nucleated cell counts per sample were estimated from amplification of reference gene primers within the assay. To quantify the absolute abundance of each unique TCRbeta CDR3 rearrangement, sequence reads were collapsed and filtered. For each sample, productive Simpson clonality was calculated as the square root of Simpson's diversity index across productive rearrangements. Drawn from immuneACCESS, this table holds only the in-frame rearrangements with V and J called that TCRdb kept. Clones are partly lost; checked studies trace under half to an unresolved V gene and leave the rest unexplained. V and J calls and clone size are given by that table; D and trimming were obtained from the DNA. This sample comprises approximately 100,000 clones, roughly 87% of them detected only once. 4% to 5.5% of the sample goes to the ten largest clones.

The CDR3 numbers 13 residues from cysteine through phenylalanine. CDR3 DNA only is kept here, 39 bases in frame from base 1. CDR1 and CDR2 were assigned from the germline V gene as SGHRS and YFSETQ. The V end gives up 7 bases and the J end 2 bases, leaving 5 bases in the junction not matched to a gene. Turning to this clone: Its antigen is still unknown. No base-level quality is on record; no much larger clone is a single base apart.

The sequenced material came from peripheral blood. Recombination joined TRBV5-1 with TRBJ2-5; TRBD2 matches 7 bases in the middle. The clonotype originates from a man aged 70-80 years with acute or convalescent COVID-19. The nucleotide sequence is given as TGCGCCAGCGGGGGGGAGGCGCAAGAGACCCAGTACTTC. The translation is CASGGEAQETQYF.